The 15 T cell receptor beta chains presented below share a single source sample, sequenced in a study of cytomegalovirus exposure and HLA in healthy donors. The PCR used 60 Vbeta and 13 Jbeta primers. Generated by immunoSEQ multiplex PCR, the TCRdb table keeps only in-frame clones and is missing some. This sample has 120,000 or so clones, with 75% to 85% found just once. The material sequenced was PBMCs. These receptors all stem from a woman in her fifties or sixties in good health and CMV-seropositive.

The CDR3 spells CASSLVLAGGSGETQYF. CDR3 DNA: TGTGCCAGCAGCTTGGTCCTAGCGGGGGGTTCGGGAGAGACCCAGTACTTC. The genes are TRBV7-9 and TRBJ2-5, with 11 bases lining up with TRBD2. After removal of 3 bases from V and 4 bases from J, the junction contained 10 bases not matched to a gene. CDR1 is SEHNR and CDR2 is FQNEAQ in the germline V gene (reference sequence). CDR3 length equals 17 residues.

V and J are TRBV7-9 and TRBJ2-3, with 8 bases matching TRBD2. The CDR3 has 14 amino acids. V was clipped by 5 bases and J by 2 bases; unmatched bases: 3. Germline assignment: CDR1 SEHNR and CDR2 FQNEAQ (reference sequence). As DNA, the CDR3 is TGTGCCAGCAGCCGAGCGGGGGCCACAGATACGCAGTATTTT. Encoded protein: CASSRAGATDTQYF.

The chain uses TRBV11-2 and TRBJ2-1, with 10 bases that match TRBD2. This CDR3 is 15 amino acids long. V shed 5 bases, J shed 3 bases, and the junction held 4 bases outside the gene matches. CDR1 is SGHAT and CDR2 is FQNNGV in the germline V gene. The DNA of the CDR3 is TGTGCCAGCAGCATTAGCGGGGGGAACTACAATGAGCAGTTCTTC. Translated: CASSISGGNYNEQFF.

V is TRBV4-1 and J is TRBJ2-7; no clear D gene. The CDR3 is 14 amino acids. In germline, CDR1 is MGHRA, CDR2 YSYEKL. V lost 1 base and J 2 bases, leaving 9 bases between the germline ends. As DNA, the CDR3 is TGCGCCAGCAGCCAAGGGTCCACGGCCTACGAGCAGTACTTC. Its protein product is CASSQGSTAYEQYF.

DNA of the CDR3: TGCGCCAGCAGCCAAGGCCAGGACTACGAGCAGTACTTC. Amino acids: CASSQGQDYEQYF. V is TRBV4-1 and J is TRBJ2-7, with D hard to call. Deletions cut 1 base from V and 3 bases from J, with 7 bases between. This CDR3 is built from 13 residues. From germline, CDR1 is MGHRA and CDR2 YSYEKL.

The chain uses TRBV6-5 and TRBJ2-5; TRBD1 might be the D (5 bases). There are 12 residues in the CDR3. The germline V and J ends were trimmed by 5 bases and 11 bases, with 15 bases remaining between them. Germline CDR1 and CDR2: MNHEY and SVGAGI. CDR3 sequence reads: CASSEAAQGQYF. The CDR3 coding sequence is TGTGCCAGCAGTGAAGCAGCCCAGGGTCAGTACTTC.

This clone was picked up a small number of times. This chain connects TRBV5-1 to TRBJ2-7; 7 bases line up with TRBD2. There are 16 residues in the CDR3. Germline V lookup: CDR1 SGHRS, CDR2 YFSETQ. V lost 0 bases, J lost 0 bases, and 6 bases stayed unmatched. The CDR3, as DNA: TGCGCCAGCAGCTTGGCTTTGCTAGCGGACTCCTACGAGCAGTACTTC. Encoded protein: CASSLALLADSYEQYF.

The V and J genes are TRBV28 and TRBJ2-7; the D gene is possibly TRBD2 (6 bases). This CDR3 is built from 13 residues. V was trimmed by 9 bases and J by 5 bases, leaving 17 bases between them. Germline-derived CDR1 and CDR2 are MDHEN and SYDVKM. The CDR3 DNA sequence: TGTGCCAGTGCCGGTACTAGCTACCACGAGCAGTACTTC. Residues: CASAGTSYHEQYF.

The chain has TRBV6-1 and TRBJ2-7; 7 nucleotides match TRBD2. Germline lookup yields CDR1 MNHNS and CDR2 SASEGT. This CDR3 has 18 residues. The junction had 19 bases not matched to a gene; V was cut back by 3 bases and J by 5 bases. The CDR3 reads CASSESGVRPWGRDEQYF. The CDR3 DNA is TGTGCCAGCAGTGAGAGCGGGGTCAGGCCCTGGGGAAGAGACGAGCAGTACTTC.

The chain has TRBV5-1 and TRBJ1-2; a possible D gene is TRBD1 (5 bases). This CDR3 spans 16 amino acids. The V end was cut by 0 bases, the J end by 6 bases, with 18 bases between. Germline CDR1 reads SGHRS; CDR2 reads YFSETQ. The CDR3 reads CASSLGGLEGKDGYTF. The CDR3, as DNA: TGCGCCAGCAGCTTGGGGGGCTTGGAGGGGAAAGATGGCTACACCTTC.

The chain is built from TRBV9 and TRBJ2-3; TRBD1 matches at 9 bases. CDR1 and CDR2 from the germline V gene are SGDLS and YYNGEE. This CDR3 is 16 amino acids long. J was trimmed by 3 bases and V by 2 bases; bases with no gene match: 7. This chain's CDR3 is CASSVDGTGRTDTQYF. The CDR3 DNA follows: TGTGCCAGCAGCGTCGATGGGACAGGGCGAACAGATACGCAGTATTTT.

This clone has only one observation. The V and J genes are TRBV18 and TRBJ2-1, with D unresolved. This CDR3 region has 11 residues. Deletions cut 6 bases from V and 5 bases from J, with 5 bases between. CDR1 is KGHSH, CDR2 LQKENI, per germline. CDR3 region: CASSSNNEQFF. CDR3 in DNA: TGTGCCAGCTCGAGCAACAATGAGCAGTTCTTC.

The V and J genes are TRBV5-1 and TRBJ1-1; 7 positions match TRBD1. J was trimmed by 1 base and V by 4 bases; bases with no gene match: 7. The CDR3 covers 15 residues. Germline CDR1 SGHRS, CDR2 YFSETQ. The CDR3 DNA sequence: TGCGCCAGCAGCCGTAGACAGGGCGGGAACACTGAAGCTTTCTTT. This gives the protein CASSRRQGGNTEAFF.

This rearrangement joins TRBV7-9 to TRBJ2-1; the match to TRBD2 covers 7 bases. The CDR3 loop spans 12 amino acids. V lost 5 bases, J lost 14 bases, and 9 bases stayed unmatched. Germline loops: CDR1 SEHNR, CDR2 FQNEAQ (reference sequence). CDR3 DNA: TGTGCCAGCAGCCTTGGGGCTAGCGGAAAGTTCTTC. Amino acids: CASSLGASGKFF. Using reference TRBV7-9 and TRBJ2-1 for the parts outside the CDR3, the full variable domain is DTGVSQNPRHKITKRGQNVTFRCDPISEHNRLYWYRQTLGQGPEFLTYFQNEAQLEKSRLLSDRFSAERPKGSFSTLEIQRTEQGDSAMYLCASSLGASGKFFGPGTRLTVL.

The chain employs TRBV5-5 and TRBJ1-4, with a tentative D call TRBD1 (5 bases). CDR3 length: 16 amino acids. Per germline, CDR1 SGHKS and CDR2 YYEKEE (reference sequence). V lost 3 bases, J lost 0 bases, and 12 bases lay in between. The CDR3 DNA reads TGTGCCAGCAGCTCTCCCCGGGGGTCAACTAATGAAAAACTGTTTTTT. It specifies CASSSPRGSTNEKLFF.